The T cell receptor (beta chain) under discussion was sequenced for a study of T-cell reconstitution after alpha-beta-depleted transplantation in children. With 4 bases removed from V and 12 bases from J, the gap between germline ends came to 19 bases. Germline V gene data show CDR1 as LGHNA and CDR2 as YNFKEQ. The CDR3 length is 13 residues. This clonotype was seen ten or more times. Unique molecular identifiers were incorporated when the TCRbeta library was constructed. TCRdb reanalysed the PCR reads using MiXCR and keeps one entry per CDR3 protein. Found here are roughly 400,000 distinct CDR3 sequences, around 20% of them singletons; the top ten hold 3% to 4.5%.

This sequence originates from a human donor who donated a stem cell graft to a child with acute myeloid leukemia. Here the sequenced sample was PBMCs from the stem cell graft donor, taken from the stem cell graft. V gene TRBV4-2 combines with J gene TRBJ2-7, with D unclear. The CDR3 here is CASSPVADPPLYF. The CDR3 DNA follows: TGTGCCAGCAGCCCGGTGGCGGATCCCCCGTTGTACTTC.